This T cell receptor (beta chain) was captured by sequencing in a study of beta chain features in type 1 diabetes. Regarding this clone: Its antigen is as yet unknown.

Expressed TCRB transcripts were sequenced after all isolated RNA was converted to cDNA. Clones were sequenced by immunoSEQ multiplex PCR, and TCRdb holds only the in-frame ones, with some missing. The table lists 330,000 or so clones, around a fifth of them singletons. Study-level points and caveats: Moderately but significantly shorter TCRB CDR3s were found in Type 1 diabetes patients in all four CD4+ subsets.

This CDR3 contains 14 residues. V lost 2 bases, J lost 5 bases, and 12 bases lay in between. In germline, CDR1 is MGHRA, CDR2 YSYEKL. The sample consisted of naive CD4+ T cells from blood. V and J are TRBV4-1 and TRBJ2-5, with TRBD1 as a possible D gene (6 bases). This sequence originates from a young woman in good health. The chain's CDR3 is CASSQPTQGETQYF. The CDR3 bases are TGCGCCAGCAGCCAACCGACCCAGGGGGAGACCCAGTACTTC.